Below, 25 T cell receptor beta chains from the same sample are listed, as sequenced in a study of blood T cell repertoires in COVID-19. The assay was immunoSEQ multiplex PCR, and TCRdb's table has in-frame clones only and misses some. The data show over 150,000 clones, 80% to 90% seen once. The material sequenced was peripheral blood. Source of these receptors: a man in his fifties or sixties with active or convalescent COVID-19.

The chain couples TRBV7-2 to TRBJ2-1; no reliable D call. This CDR3 is 12 amino acids long. With 5 bases removed from V and 1 base from J, the gap between germline ends came to 3 bases. Germline loops: CDR1 SGHTA, CDR2 FQGNSA. The DNA of the CDR3 is TGTGCCAGCAGCCCTTCCTACAATGAGCAGTTCTTC. It translates to CASSPSYNEQFF.

The V and J genes are TRBV11-2 and TRBJ2-5; D is unclear. The V end lost 1 base, the J end lost 1 base, and 4 bases lay between the germline ends. The CDR3 loop spans 13 amino acids. Looked up from germline, CDR1 is SGHAT and CDR2 is FQNNGV. The CDR3 sequence: CASSLGPQETQYF. The CDR3, as DNA: TGTGCCAGCAGCTTAGGGCCCCAAGAGACCCAGTACTTC.

The chain is built from TRBV30 and TRBJ1-6; D perhaps matches TRBD1 (5 bases). V dropped 4 bases and J dropped 6 bases, with 16 bases sitting between them. The CDR3 has 15 amino acids. The germline CDR1 and CDR2 sequences are GTSNPN and SVGIG (reference sequence). For the CDR3, the DNA is TGTGCCTGGACCGGGACCCGGGGAGGTAATTCACCCCTCCACTTT. Protein product: CAWTGTRGGNSPLHF. The full variable domain, in which reference TRBV30 and TRBJ1-6 provide the parts outside the CDR3, is SQTIHQWPATLVQPVGSPLSLECTVEGTSNPNLYWYRQAAGRGLQLLFYSVGIGQISSEVPQNLSASRPQDRQFILSSKKLLLSDSGFYLCAWTGTRGGNSPLHFGNGTRLTVT.

This sequence joins TRBV5-6 and TRBJ2-3; D is undetermined. Germline V gives CDR1 SGHDT, CDR2 YYEEEE. V lost 4 bases and J 0 bases, leaving 3 bases between the germline ends. CDR3 length: 12 amino acids. CDR3 coding DNA: TGTGCCAGCAGCCCTAGCACAGATACGCAGTATTTT. This sequence encodes CASSPSTDTQYF.

This clone is a singleton in its sample. DNA for the CDR3: TGTGCCGGCTTAAACACAGATACGCAGTATTTT. Translating gives CAGLNTDTQYF. This chain uses TRBV12-3 or TRBV12-4 with TRBJ2-3, with D hard to call. The CDR3 runs to 11 residues. Trimming cost V 11 bases and J 2 bases, with 8 bases left between them.

The chain joins TRBV28 to TRBJ1-1; no reliable D call. Germline V gives CDR1 MDHEN, CDR2 SYDVKM. CDR3 length: 10 residues. The V end was cut by 6 bases, the J end by 7 bases, with 6 bases between. CDR3 region: CASSQFEAFF. The CDR3 DNA reads TGTGCCAGCAGCCAATTTGAAGCTTTCTTT.

There are a few counts of this clone. The V call is TRBV20-1, the J call TRBJ1-1; the D is unclear. V dropped 0 bases and J dropped 13 bases, with 9 bases sitting between them. The CDR3 runs to 10 residues. Germline lookup yields CDR1 DFQATT and CDR2 SNEGSKA (reference sequence). The CDR3 DNA sequence: TGCAGTGCTAGAGACGTAGAGGATTTCTTT. This codes for CSARDVEDFF.

The J gene is TRBJ1-1, the V gene TRBV4-3, with D uncertain. The CDR3 is 18 amino acids. The germline V gene encodes CDR1 LGHNA and CDR2 YSLEER. The V and J ends lost 0 bases and 0 bases respectively, with 17 bases between them. CDR3 sequence reads: CASSQDRGLVTLNTEAFF. The CDR3 DNA sequence: TGCGCCAGCAGCCAAGATCGGGGTCTAGTTACCTTGAACACTGAAGCTTTCTTT.

V is TRBV6-5 and J is TRBJ1-5, with a weak D call TRBD1 (5 bases). The V gene's germline CDR1 is MNHEY and CDR2 SVGAGI. V gave up 6 bases and J gave up 0 bases, with 12 bases separating them. The CDR3 totals 15 residues. CDR3 nucleotide sequence: TGTGCCAGCAGAGTGGGACTCCTTAGCAATCAGCCCCAGCATTTT. Its protein is CASRVGLLSNQPQHF.

In regard to this clone: Different DNA sequences within this sample yield the same CDR3. The chain combines TRBV4-3 with TRBJ2-5; 14 positions match TRBD2. The CDR3 runs to 18 residues. Germline V CDR1 and CDR2: LGHNA, YSLEER. Trimming took 0 bases from V and 1 from J; bases not matched to a gene: 4. CDR3 bases: TGCGCCAGCAGCCAAGAATACGGGACTAGCGGGAGCCAAGAGACCCAGTACTTC. Its translation is CASSQEYGTSGSQETQYF.

In the case of this clone: The same CDR3 is also encoded by other DNA sequences in this sample. The chain joins TRBV12-3 or TRBV12-4 to TRBJ1-2; 8 bases are a match to TRBD1. V gave up 6 bases and J gave up 6 bases; unmatched junction bases: 3. The CDR3 contains 12 residues. The CDR3 loop is CASSLTGDGYTF. CDR3 nucleotide sequence: TGTGCCAGCAGCCTGACAGGGGATGGCTACACCTTC.

The rearrangement links TRBV10-3 to TRBJ2-3; 13 positions agree with TRBD2. CDR1 is ENHRY and CDR2 is SYGVKD in the germline V gene. The CDR3 is 16 amino acids. The V and J ends lost 5 bases and 2 bases, in that order; junction bases with no gene match: 4. Here the CDR3 reads CAISKTSGGTTDTQYF. The CDR3 DNA is TGTGCCATCAGTAAGACTAGCGGGGGGACCACAGATACGCAGTATTTT.

The chain links TRBV7-2 to TRBJ1-3, with D possibly being TRBD1 (6 bases). This CDR3 is 15 amino acids long. CDR1 and CDR2 (germline): SGHTA, FQGNSA. V dropped 3 bases and J dropped 0 bases, with 9 bases sitting between them. Written as DNA, the CDR3 is TGTGCCAGCAGCTTTAACAGGGTCTCTGGAAACACCATATATTTT. It translates to CASSFNRVSGNTIYF.

This clone came up once. The chain carries TRBV5-1 and TRBJ2-4; D possibly corresponds to TRBD1 (6 bases). This CDR3 spans 18 amino acids. In germline, CDR1 is SGHRS, CDR2 YFSETQ. Trimming cost V 9 bases and J 1 base, with 26 bases left between them. The chain's CDR3 is CANPPDSRGILAKNIQYF. The CDR3 DNA sequence: TGCGCCAACCCCCCGGACTCAAGGGGGATATTGGCCAAAAACATTCAGTACTTC.

This chain links TRBV6-6 with TRBJ1-2; 11 positions match TRBD1. J gave up 8 bases and V 4 bases, and 12 bases lay outside the gene matches. Germline loops: CDR1 MNHNY, CDR2 SVGAGI (reference sequence). The CDR3 is 16 amino acids. The CDR3: CASSFDSGTGGRGYTF. The CDR3 DNA is TGTGCCAGCAGTTTCGATTCGGGGACAGGGGGTCGGGGCTACACCTTC.

This clone was counted a few times. This chain uses TRBV28 with TRBJ1-5; a weak D match, TRBD1 (6 bases). The length of the CDR3 is 14 residues. Germline V gene data show CDR1 as MDHEN and CDR2 as SYDVKM. V was shortened by 6 bases and J by 0 bases, with 9 bases between the two germline ends. CDR3 loop: CASRQQGSNQPQHF. The CDR3 DNA is TGTGCCAGCAGACAACAGGGTAGCAATCAGCCCCAGCATTTT.

A note on this clone: The sample holds other DNA sequences that translate to the same CDR3. V usage is TRBV20-1 and J usage is TRBJ2-3; maybe TRBD2 (6 bases). Germline V lookup: CDR1 DFQATT, CDR2 SNEGSKA (reference sequence). The CDR3 runs to 11 residues. The germline V and J ends were trimmed by 6 bases and 6 bases, with 10 bases remaining between them. CDR3 bases: TGCAGTGCAGAGAGCGGGGATACGCAGTATTTT. Protein: CSAESGDTQYF.

This clone was found many times. The gene calls are TRBV6-5 and TRBJ2-1; perhaps TRBD2 as D (7 bases). Germline V CDR1 and CDR2: MNHEY, SVGAGI. This CDR3 region has 14 residues. V was clipped by 7 bases and J by 9 bases, with 19 bases between them. The CDR3 loop reads CASKEGGAQGEQFF. DNA of the CDR3: TGTGCCAGCAAAGAAGGGGGGGCCCAAGGTGAGCAGTTCTTC.

The genes are TRBV19 and TRBJ2-3; D call uncertain. Germline assignment: CDR1 LNHDA and CDR2 SQIVND (reference sequence). V dropped 3 bases and J dropped 4 bases, with 5 bases sitting between them. This CDR3 spans 12 amino acids. Here the CDR3 reads CASSIQADTQYF. CDR3 DNA sequence: TGTGCCAGTAGTATCCAGGCAGATACGCAGTATTTT.

The CDR3 DNA sequence: TGTGCCAGTAGTAACTCTGGGACTATGAGGGAGACCCAGTACTTC. Protein product: CASSNSGTMRETQYF. V usage is TRBV19 and J usage is TRBJ2-5, with 7 bases lining up with TRBD2. Germline CDR1 reads LNHDA; CDR2 reads SQIVND (reference sequence). The CDR3 runs 15 residues. J gave up 5 bases and V 4 bases, and 10 bases lay outside the gene matches. Supplemented by reference TRBV19 and TRBJ2-5, the full variable domain reads DGGITQSPKYLFRKEGQNVTLSCEQNLNHDAMYWYRQDPGQGLRLIYYSQIVNDFQKGDIAEGYSVSREKKESFPLTVTSAQKNPTAFYLCASSNSGTMRETQYFGPGTRLLVL.

This clone has just a few counts. The genes are TRBV5-6 and TRBJ2-7, with unresolved D. CDR3 length: 13 residues. Looked up from germline, CDR1 is SGHDT and CDR2 is YYEEEE. The V end lost 5 bases, the J end lost 5 bases, and 14 bases lay between the germline ends. CDR3 sequence (DNA): TGTGCCAGCAGTCTGGGTCCCCAGGACGAGCAGTACTTC. Its protein product is CASSLGPQDEQYF.

This chain joins TRBV6-8 and TRBJ2-3, with 8 bases matching TRBD2. The V and J ends lost 6 bases and 5 bases, in that order; junction bases with no gene match: 16. CDR1 is MNHGY and CDR2 is SAAAGT in the germline V gene. The CDR3 runs 17 residues. CDR3 DNA: TGTGCCAGCAGACGAGCGGGGGCCCCTCATTTGGTAGATACGCAGTATTTT. Translated, it gives CASRRAGAPHLVDTQYF.

The chain has TRBV6-5 and TRBJ2-1; D not certain. In germline, CDR1 is MNHEY, CDR2 SVGAGI. V gave up 5 bases and J gave up 6 bases, with 11 bases separating them. The CDR3 extends over 13 amino acids. The CDR3 DNA reads TGTGCCAGCAGTCTCTTAGCACCCAATGAGCAGTTCTTC. Its translation is CASSLLAPNEQFF.

This clone was picked up a small number of times. The J gene is TRBJ2-2, the V gene TRBV9; no firm D call. V lost 5 bases and J lost 3, with 11 bases in between. The CDR3 consists of 14 residues. Germline CDR1 and CDR2: SGDLS and YYNGEE. The CDR3: CASSFMGDTGELFF. CDR3 nucleotide sequence: TGTGCCAGCAGTTTCATGGGCGACACCGGGGAGCTGTTTTTT. Based on the CDR3 plus reference TRBV9 and TRBJ2-2, the full variable domain is DSGVTQTPKHLITATGQRVTLRCSPRSGDLSVYWYQQSLDQGLQFLIQYYNGEERAKGNILERFSAQQFPDLHSELNLSSLELGDSALYFCASSFMGDTGELFFGEGSRLTVL.

The chain links TRBV11-2 to TRBJ2-7; 9 bases fit TRBD2. The CDR3 spans 13 residues. The ends lost 4 bases at V and 4 bases at J; junction bases unmatched: 2. CDR1 is SGHAT, CDR2 FQNNGV, per germline. The CDR3 protein is CASSSGLAYEQYF. The CDR3 nucleotides are TGTGCCAGCAGCTCCGGACTAGCGTACGAGCAGTACTTC.